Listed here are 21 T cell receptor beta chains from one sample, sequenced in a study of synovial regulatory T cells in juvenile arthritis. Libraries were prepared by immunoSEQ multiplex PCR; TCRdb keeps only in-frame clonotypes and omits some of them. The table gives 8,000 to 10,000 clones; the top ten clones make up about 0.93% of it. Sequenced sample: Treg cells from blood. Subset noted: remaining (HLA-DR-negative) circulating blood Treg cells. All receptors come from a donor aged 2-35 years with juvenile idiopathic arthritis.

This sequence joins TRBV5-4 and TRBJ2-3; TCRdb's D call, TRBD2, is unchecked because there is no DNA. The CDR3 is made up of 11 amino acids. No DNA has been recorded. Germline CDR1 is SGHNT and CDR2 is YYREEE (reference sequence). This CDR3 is CASSFLETQYF.

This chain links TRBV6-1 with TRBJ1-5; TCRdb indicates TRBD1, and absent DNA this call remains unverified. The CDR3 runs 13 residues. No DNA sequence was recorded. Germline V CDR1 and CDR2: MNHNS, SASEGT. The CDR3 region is CASSRDRDQPQHF.

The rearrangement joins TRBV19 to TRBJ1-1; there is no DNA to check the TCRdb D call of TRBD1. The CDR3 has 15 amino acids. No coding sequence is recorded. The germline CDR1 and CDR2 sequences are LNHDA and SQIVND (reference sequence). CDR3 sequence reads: CASSIVQHANTEAFF.

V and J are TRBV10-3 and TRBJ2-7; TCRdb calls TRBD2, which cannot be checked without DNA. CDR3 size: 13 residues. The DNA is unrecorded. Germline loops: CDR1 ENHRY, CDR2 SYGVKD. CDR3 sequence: CAISPLAGYEQYF.

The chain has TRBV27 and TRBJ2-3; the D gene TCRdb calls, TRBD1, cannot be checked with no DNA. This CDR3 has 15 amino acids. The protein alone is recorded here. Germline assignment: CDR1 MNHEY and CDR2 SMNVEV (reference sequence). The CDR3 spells CASLPTGHSTDTQYF.

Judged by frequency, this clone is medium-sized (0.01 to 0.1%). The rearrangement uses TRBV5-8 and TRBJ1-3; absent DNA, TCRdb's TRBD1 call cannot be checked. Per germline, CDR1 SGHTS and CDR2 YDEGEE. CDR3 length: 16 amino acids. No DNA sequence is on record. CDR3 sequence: CASSLGTGLGGNTIYF.

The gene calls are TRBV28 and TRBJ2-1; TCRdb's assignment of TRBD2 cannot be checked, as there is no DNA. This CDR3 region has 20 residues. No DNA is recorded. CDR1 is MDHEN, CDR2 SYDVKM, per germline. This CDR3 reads CASSLSGLAGVLRRYNEQFF.

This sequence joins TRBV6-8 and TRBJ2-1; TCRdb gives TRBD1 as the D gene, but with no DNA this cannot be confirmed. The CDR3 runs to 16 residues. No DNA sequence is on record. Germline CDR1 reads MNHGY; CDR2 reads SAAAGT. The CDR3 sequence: CASSEGGTGIYNEQFF.

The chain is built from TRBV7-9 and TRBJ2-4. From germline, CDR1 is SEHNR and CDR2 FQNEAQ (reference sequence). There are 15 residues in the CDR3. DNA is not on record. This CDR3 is CASSPRALAKNIQYF.

The CDR3 sequence: CASSLDHSGANVLTF. The chain combines TRBV5-4 with TRBJ2-6. Germline loops: CDR1 SGHNT, CDR2 YYREEE (reference sequence). The CDR3 contains 15 residues. The protein alone is recorded here. The full variable domain, with the rest looked up from reference TRBV5-4 and TRBJ2-6, is ETGVTQSPTHLIKTRGQQVTLRCSSQSGHNTVSWYQQALGQGPQFIFQYYREEENGRGNFPPRFSGLQFPNYSSELNVNALELDDSALYLCASSLDHSGANVLTFGAGSRLTVL.

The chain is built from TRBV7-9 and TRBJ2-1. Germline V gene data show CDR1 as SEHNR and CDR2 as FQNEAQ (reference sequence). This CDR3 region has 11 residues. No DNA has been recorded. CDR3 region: CASSLAGGQFF. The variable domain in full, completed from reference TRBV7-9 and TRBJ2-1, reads DTGVSQNPRHKITKRGQNVTFRCDPISEHNRLYWYRQTLGQGPEFLTYFQNEAQLEKSRLLSDRFSAERPKGSFSTLEIQRTEQGDSAMYLCASSLAGGQFFGPGTRLTVL.

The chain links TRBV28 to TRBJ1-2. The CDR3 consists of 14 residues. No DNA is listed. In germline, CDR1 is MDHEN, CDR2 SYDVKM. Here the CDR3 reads CASSFSGGSLGYTF.

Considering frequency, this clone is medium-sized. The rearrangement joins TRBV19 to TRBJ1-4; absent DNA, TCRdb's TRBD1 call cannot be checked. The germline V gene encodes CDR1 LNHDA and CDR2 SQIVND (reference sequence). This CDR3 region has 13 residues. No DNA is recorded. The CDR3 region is CASRRTAGEKLFF.

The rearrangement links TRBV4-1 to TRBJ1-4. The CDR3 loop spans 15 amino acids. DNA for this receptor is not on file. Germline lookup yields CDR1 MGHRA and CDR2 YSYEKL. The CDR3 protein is CASSRELGGGEKLFF.

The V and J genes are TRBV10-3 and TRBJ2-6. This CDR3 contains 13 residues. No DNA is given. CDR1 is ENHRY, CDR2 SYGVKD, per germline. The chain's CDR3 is CAISVVGANVLTF.

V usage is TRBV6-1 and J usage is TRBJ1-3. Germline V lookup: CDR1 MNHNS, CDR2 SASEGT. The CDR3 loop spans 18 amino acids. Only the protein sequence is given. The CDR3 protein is CASSEAGGLRAVGNTIYF.

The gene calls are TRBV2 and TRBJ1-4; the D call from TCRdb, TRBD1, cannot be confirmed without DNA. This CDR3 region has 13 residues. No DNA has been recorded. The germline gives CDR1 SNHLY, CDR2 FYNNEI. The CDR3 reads CASSDRGNEKLFF.

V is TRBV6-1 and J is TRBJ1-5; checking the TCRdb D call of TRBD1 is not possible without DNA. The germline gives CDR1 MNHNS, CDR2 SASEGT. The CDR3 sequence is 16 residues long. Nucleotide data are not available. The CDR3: CASSDWEQGLNQPQHF.

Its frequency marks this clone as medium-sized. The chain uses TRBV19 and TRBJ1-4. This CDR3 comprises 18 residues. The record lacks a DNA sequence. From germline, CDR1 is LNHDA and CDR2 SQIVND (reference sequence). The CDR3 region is CASRVGIARQLGSEKLFF.

This chain's CDR3 is CASSLGIAGAGSSRYF. The V call is TRBV18, the J call TRBJ2-7; TCRdb's D gene call, TRBD2, goes unchecked for lack of DNA. The CDR3 contains 16 residues. The coding DNA is unavailable. Germline V CDR1 and CDR2: KGHSH, LQKENI.

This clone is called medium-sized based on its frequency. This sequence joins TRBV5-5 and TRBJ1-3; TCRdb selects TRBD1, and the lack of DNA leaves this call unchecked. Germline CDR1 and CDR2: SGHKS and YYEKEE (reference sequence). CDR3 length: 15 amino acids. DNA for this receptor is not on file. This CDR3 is CASSLLWGAGNTIYF.